This paragraph covers one T cell receptor beta chain sequence. After removal of 0 bases from V and 3 bases from J, the junction contained 6 bases not matched to a gene. CDR1 DFQATT and CDR2 SNEGSKA come from the germline V gene (reference sequence). The CDR3 consists of 16 residues. These data are taken from a study of CD8 T cells in ankylosing spondylitis. In TCRdb, the 5' RACE reads were re-called with MiXCR into one record per CDR3 protein. Of under 170,000 distinct CDR3 sequences listed, roughly 44% were seen once; the top ten hold roughly 15%. This clonotype originated in a male donor with ankylosing spondylitis. The J gene is TRBJ2-1, the V gene TRBV20-1; 9 nucleotides align to TRBD1. The specimen was synovial fluid, either unsorted or a sorted T cell fraction (not recorded which). The CDR3 nucleotides read TGCAGTGCTAGAGATCTGGACAGGGGCCTCTACAATGAGCAGTTCTTC. Protein: CSARDLDRGLYNEQFF.